These 27 T cell receptor beta chains originate from one sample sequenced in a study of tumor-infiltrating lymphocytes in oesophageal squamous cell carcinoma. One entry per CDR3 protein results from TCRdb running MiXCR on the PCR reads. The table has fewer than 20,000 distinct CDR3 sequences, around two fifths seen once; the top ten hold more than 25%. Specimen: esophageal tumor tissue. These receptors were obtained from a male donor with esophageal squamous cell carcinoma.

A remark on this clonotype: Because it lacks the conserved phenylalanine or tryptophan at the end, this CDR3 is likely a read error. The DNA is omitted, as the CDR3 cannot be located on it reliably, and the CDR3 follows TCRdb's listing. The rearrangement links TRBV4-2 to TRBJ2-1. Per germline, CDR1 LGHNA and CDR2 YNFKEQ. The CDR3 is made up of 16 amino acids, end residues included. The CDR3 here is CASSRDLGRYGYTFGS.

Remarks on this clonotype: The junction shows a germline mismatch at one end, possibly a read error. The chain carries TRBV25-1 and TRBJ1-2; no firm D call. The CDR3 is 14 amino acids. Germline V gene sequence: CDR1 MGHDK, CDR2 SYGVNS. The CDR3 protein is CAGSEYGRNYGYTF. CDR3 nucleotide sequence: TGTGCCGGCAGTGAATATGGCAGGAACTATGGCTACACCTTC.

The table lists this clonotype with a few counts. The gene calls are TRBV12-3 or TRBV12-4 and TRBJ2-1, with 11 bases lining up with TRBD2. The CDR3 extends over 15 amino acids. The V gene end was trimmed by 4 bases and the J gene end by 5 bases; junction bases not matched to a gene: 4. The CDR3 loop reads CASSSGTSGDNEQFF. The CDR3 bases are TGTGCCAGCAGTTCCGGGACTAGCGGAGACAATGAGCAGTTCTTC.

This clonotype was detected ten times or more. The V gene is TRBV5-1, the J gene TRBJ2-5; perhaps TRBD2 as D (6 bases). Germline CDR1 is SGHRS and CDR2 is YFSETQ. V was shortened by 0 bases and J by 2 bases, with 8 bases between the two germline ends. This CDR3 has 14 residues. CDR3 in amino acids: CASSLGTMQETQYF. The CDR3 bases are TGCGCCAGCAGCTTGGGGACTATGCAAGAGACCCAGTACTTC. The variable domain in full, with the rest retrieved from reference TRBV5-1 and TRBJ2-5, is KAGVTQTPRYLIKTRGQQVTLSCSPISGHRSVSWYQQTPGQGLQFLFEYFSETQRNKGNFPGRFSGRQFSNSRSEMNVSTLELGDSALYLCASSLGTMQETQYFGPGTRLLVL.

The chain combines TRBV2 with TRBJ2-7; D is undetermined. The CDR3 contains 18 residues. Germline lookup yields CDR1 SNHLY and CDR2 FYNNEI. The V and J ends lost 2 bases and 3 bases respectively, with 23 bases between them. In DNA form, the CDR3 reads TGTGCCAGCAGTGAAAAGCCGGCCGTCGCGGCGAAAATCTACGAGCAGTACTTC. Translation gives CASSEKPAVAAKIYEQYF.

The rearrangement joins TRBV7-3 to TRBJ2-2, with a possible D match to TRBD1 (6 bases). V gave up 1 base and J gave up 6 bases, with 15 bases separating them. The CDR3 has 16 amino acids. Germline CDR1 and CDR2: SGHTA and FQGTGA. DNA of the CDR3: TGTGCCAGCAGCTTAATCGCAGGGGCCGCGTCCGGGGAGCTGTTTTTT. Translating it yields CASSLIAGAASGELFF.

For this clonotype: A much larger clone is a single base away; this may be a read error. CDR3 DNA: TGTGCTAGTGGTTTGGTACGGGCCAACTACGAGCAGTTCTTC. Its translation is CASGLVRANYEQFF. The V call is TRBV12-5, the J call TRBJ2-5; D is unclear. The tail of the sequence fits TRBJ2-1 better, so the J call may be wrong. Germline V gene data show CDR1 as LGHNT and CDR2 as FRNRAP. This CDR3 is 14 amino acids long.

The V and J genes are TRBV28 and TRBJ2-3; TRBD2 matches at 8 bases. The CDR3 consists of 16 residues. With V trimmed by 2 bases and J by 3 bases, 7 bases remained unmatched. Germline V gene sequence: CDR1 MDHEN, CDR2 SYDVKM. In DNA, the CDR3 is TGTGCCAGCAGTTTAGGGGCTAGCGGGTTGACAGATACGCAGTATTTT. It codes for CASSLGASGLTDTQYF.

The V gene is TRBV12-3 or TRBV12-4, the J gene TRBJ2-3; unclear D gene. V lost 7 bases and J lost 1, with 6 bases in between. The CDR3 runs to 12 residues. The chain's CDR3 is CASNRGTDTQYF. The CDR3, as DNA: TGTGCCAGCAATCGGGGCACAGATACGCAGTATTTT.

Notes on this clonotype: A read error may explain this, as a much larger clone is one base away. The CDR3 does not end in the conserved phenylalanine or tryptophan, so this is likely a read error. The chain carries TRBV27 and TRBJ1-2; TRBD1 is a possible D gene (5 bases). The CDR3 sequence is 13 residues long. The V gene lost 2 bases and the J gene lost 2 bases, with 6 bases spanning the gap. Germline values: CDR1 MNHEY, CDR2 SMNVEV (reference sequence). In DNA, the CDR3 is TGTGCCAGCAGTTTAAGACAGAACTATGGCTACACCTTA. It codes for CASSLRQNYGYTL.

This clonotype is medium-sized within its sample. The chain joins TRBV7-6 to TRBJ1-4; weak D call: TRBD1 (5 bases). V was shortened by 5 bases and J by 6 bases, with 13 bases between the two germline ends. The length of the CDR3 is 14 residues. The germline V gene encodes CDR1 SGHVS and CDR2 FNYEAQ. DNA for the CDR3: TGTGCCAGCAGCCACCGGGACGGGGATGAAAAACTGTTTTTT. This sequence encodes CASSHRDGDEKLFF.

This chain links TRBV11-2 with TRBJ2-5; maybe TRBD2 (6 bases). The J call is uncertain, as TRBJ2-1 better fits the DNA end. Germline CDR1 SGHAT, CDR2 FQNNGV. This CDR3 has 13 amino acids. This CDR3 reads CASSFGGTYEQFF. Here the CDR3 DNA reads TGTGCCAGCAGCTTCGGCGGGACCTACGAGCAGTTCTTC.

This clonotype has a count of ten or more. A much larger clone differs from this one at a single base, so this may be a read error. The chain links TRBV7-6 to TRBJ2-7; D unresolved. Germline assignment: CDR1 SGHVS and CDR2 FNYEAQ. The V end lost 5 bases, the J end lost 7 bases, and 12 bases lay between the germline ends. The CDR3 consists of 12 residues. The chain's CDR3 is CASSAGSNEQYF. The CDR3 region has the DNA TGTGCCAGCAGCGCTGGGTCCAATGAGCAGTACTTC.

This clonotype was counted a single time. The CDR3 nucleotides are TGTGCCAGCAGCTTAGGGCCGGGACCTTACAATGAGCAGTTCTTC. Amino acid sequence: CASSLGPGPYNEQFF. The chain uses TRBV11-2 and TRBJ2-7; D is possibly TRBD1 or TRBD2 (5 bases each). TRBJ2-1 matches the DNA end more closely, so the J call is doubtful. The CDR3 is 15 amino acids. CDR1 and CDR2 (germline): SGHAT, FQNNGV.

This clonotype was seen repeatedly, ten times or more. The V gene is TRBV6-6, the J gene TRBJ2-7; maybe TRBD1 (7 bases). The length of the CDR3 is 15 residues. From germline, CDR1 is MNHNY and CDR2 SVGAGI (reference sequence). Trimming removed 2 bases at V and 2 bases at J, with 13 bases between. The CDR3 bases are TGTGCCAGCAGTTACGCCGGGGGACAGACCTACGAGCAGTACTTC. Protein product: CASSYAGGQTYEQYF.

The chain combines TRBV7-6 with TRBJ2-1, with TRBD2 identical over 8 bases. The J call may be incorrect, as the DNA end agrees better with TRBJ2-3. Germline values: CDR1 SGHVS, CDR2 FNYEAQ. The CDR3 spans 14 residues. The CDR3 loop is CASSDSGIPDTQYF. The CDR3 nucleotides are TGTGCCAGCAGCGATAGCGGGATTCCAGATACGCAGTATTTT.

This clonotype has at least ten counts. The V gene is TRBV5-4, the J gene TRBJ1-2, with D tentatively TRBD1 (6 bases). Trimming shortened V by 7 bases and J by 2 bases, and 15 bases separated the two germline ends. This CDR3 spans 14 amino acids. The germline CDR1 and CDR2 sequences are SGHNT and YYREEE (reference sequence). CDR3 residues: CASGYRDQNYGYTF. The CDR3 coding sequence is TGTGCCAGCGGGTACAGGGACCAGAACTATGGCTACACCTTC.

The table lists this clonotype with many counts. This chain joins TRBV11-2 and TRBJ2-6; maybe TRBD1 (6 bases). This CDR3 is 19 amino acids long. CDR1 and CDR2 (germline): SGHAT, FQNNGV. Trimming took 2 bases from V and 0 from J, leaving 17 bases between them. The CDR3 loop is CASSLSTGTPLSGANVLTF. The CDR3 DNA reads as TGTGCCAGCAGCTTATCAACGGGGACACCTCTCTCTGGGGCCAACGTCCTGACTTTC.

The count of this clonotype is one. The chain carries TRBV29-1 and TRBJ2-7, with 7 bases lining up with TRBD1. TRBJ2-1 matches the DNA end more closely, so the J call is doubtful. This CDR3 has 15 amino acids. Germline CDR1 SQVTM, CDR2 ANQGSEA. For the CDR3, the DNA is TGCAGCGTTGAACTCATGGACAGGCCATCCTACGAGCAGTTCTTC. This encodes CSVELMDRPSYEQFF.

By share, this clonotype ranks as medium-sized. The rearrangement links TRBV7-6 to TRBJ2-1; 11 positions match TRBD1. The CDR3 is 15 amino acids. Per germline, CDR1 SGHVS and CDR2 FNYEAQ. Trimming cost V 5 bases and J 8 bases; bases outside gene matches: 8. The chain's CDR3 is CASSAGTGGYDEQFF. The CDR3 DNA follows: TGTGCCAGCAGCGCCGGGACAGGGGGATACGATGAGCAGTTCTTC.

The sample holds many counts of this clonotype. The chain employs TRBV5-1 and TRBJ2-5; TRBD1 matches at 9 bases. The CDR3 loop spans 16 amino acids. CDR1 SGHRS and CDR2 YFSETQ come from the germline V gene. J was trimmed by 5 bases and V by 3 bases; bases with no gene match: 11. The CDR3 loop reads CASSWGPTGGEETQYF. The CDR3, as DNA: TGCGCCAGCAGCTGGGGGCCGACAGGGGGTGAGGAGACCCAGTACTTC.

In regard to this clonotype: The conserved phenylalanine or tryptophan is not found at the CDR3 terminus, so this likely reflects a read error. It is unclear where the CDR3 begins or ends on the DNA, so no DNA is shown, and the CDR3 is as TCRdb lists it. The rearrangement links TRBV7-9 to TRBJ2-3; the table's D call, TRBD1, has no DNA check behind it. Ends included, the CDR3 has 18 residues. CDR1 SEHNR and CDR2 FQNEAQ come from the germline V gene (reference sequence). The CDR3 loop is CASSLSGTERGETQFFGP.

V and J are TRBV7-2 and TRBJ2-5; 9 nucleotides line up with TRBD1. The last part of the DNA fits TRBJ2-7 better; the J call may be wrong. From germline, CDR1 is SGHTA and CDR2 FQGNSA. This CDR3 spans 15 amino acids. The CDR3, as DNA: TGTGCCAGCAGCTTAGCCGGGACAGGGATCTACGAGCAGTACTTC. Its translation: CASSLAGTGIYEQYF.

This clonotype was detected only a few times. Germline is not matched at one junction end, which may reflect a read error. The chain joins TRBV7-8 to TRBJ2-3, with D hard to call. The CDR3 consists of 12 residues. The V gene's germline CDR1 is SGHVS and CDR2 FQNEAQ. This CDR3 reads CASSLTASPLHF. In nucleotides, the CDR3 is TGTGCCAGCAGCTTAACGGCGTCACCCCTCCACTTC. The whole variable domain, filled in from reference TRBV7-8 and TRBJ2-3, reads GAGVSQSPRYKVAKRGQDVALRCDPISGHVSLFWYQQALGQGPEFLTYFQNEAQLDKSGLPSDRFFAERPEGSVSTLKIQRTQQEDSAVYLCASSLTASPLHFGPGTRLTVL.

This clonotype was counted many times. The genes are TRBV18 and TRBJ2-3; 7 nucleotides match TRBD1. V lost 2 bases to trimming and J lost 4 bases; unmatched junction nucleotides: 6. The CDR3 has 15 amino acids. CDR1 is KGHSH, CDR2 LQKENI, per germline. The CDR3 DNA is TGTGCCAGCTCACCAATCGAGGGGGCCGCAGATACGCAGTATTTT. Amino acids: CASSPIEGAADTQYF.

Ten or more counts support this clonotype. This sequence joins TRBV10-2 and TRBJ2-7, with D unclear. CDR1 WSHSY and CDR2 SAAADI come from the germline V gene. This CDR3 is 12 amino acids long. V was trimmed by 6 bases and J by 3 bases, leaving 9 bases between them. CDR3 region: CASSASNYEQYF. CDR3 DNA: TGCGCCAGCAGCGCCTCTAACTACGAGCAGTACTTC.

As to this clonotype: This could be a read error, since a much larger clone is one nucleotide away. The genes are TRBV7-8 and TRBJ2-7; D could derive from TRBD1 or TRBD2 (5 bases each). The end of the DNA fits TRBJ2-1 better, so the J call may be wrong. CDR3 length: 15 amino acids. Germline CDR1 SGHVS, CDR2 FQNEAQ. The CDR3, as DNA: TGTGCCAGCAGCTTGTTCCAGGGACCTTCCTACGAGCAGTTCTTC. Translation: CASSLFQGPSYEQFF.